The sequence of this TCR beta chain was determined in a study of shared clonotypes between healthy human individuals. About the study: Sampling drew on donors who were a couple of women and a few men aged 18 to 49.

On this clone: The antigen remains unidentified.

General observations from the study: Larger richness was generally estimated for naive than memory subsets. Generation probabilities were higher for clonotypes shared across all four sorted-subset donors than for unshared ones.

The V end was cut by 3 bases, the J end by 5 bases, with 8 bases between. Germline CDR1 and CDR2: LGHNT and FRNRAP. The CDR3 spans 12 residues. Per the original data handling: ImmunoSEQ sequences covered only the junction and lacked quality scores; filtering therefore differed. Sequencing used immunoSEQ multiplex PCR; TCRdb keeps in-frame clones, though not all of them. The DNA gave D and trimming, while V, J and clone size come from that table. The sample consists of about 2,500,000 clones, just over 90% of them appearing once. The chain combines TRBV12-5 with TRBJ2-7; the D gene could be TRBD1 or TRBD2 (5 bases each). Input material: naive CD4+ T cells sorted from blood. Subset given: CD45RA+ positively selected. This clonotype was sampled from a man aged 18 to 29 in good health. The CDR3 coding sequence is TGTGCTAGTGGTTTTGAGGGGAACGAGCAGTACTTC. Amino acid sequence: CASGFEGNEQYF.